Reported below is one T cell receptor (beta chain). Its antigen target is currently unknown. One base away there is no much larger clone; base qualities are not given. There are 12 amino acids in the CDR3, from cysteine to phenylalanine inclusive. The entry retains the CDR3 DNA only, 36 bases that are in frame from base 1. Reading the germline V gene gives CDR1 SGHRS and CDR2 YFSETQ. Between the V and J ends, shortened by 2 bases and 5 bases respectively, the junction contains 8 bases. This record belongs to a study of blood T cell repertoires in COVID-19 (dated by TCRdb to the early 2020s). A note on the overall study: Samples covering the acute and convalescent phases of COVID-19 were provided by collaborators in the United States, Italy and Spain. The prospective study material was composed of cDNA or gDNA derived from T cells, B-cell-depleted T cells, or PBMCs. Deeply sampled blood TCRbeta repertoires from subjects exposed to, actively infected with, or recovered from COVID-19 were included in the dataset. The repertoires were made available in a free public database intended to serve as a resource for research on the immune response to SARS-CoV-2. Samples came from the ongoing ImmuneRACE study (first 160 participants) plus 1,254 subjects from 6 global collaborators. Nearly every sample came with metadata listing a de-identified subject ID, COVID-19 status, age in years and sex. HLA class I and class II types, where available, came from metadata supplied by the sample provider rather than from assay-based typing.

General findings and caveats noted by the study authors: The amount of clinical and demographic metadata varied by source and participant and was provided uncurated.

TCRbeta CDR3 regions were amplified from genomic DNA using the immunoSEQ Assay, a bias-controlled multiplex PCR. On the authors' methods: Nucleated cell counts per sample were estimated from amplification of reference gene primers within the assay. To quantify the absolute abundance of each unique TCRbeta CDR3 rearrangement, sequence reads were collapsed and filtered. Productive Simpson clonality was computed per sample as the square root of Simpson's diversity index over productive rearrangements. Not all clones reach the TCRdb copy of this immuneACCESS table, which keeps in-frame sequences only. Checked studies attribute under half of the gap to unresolved V genes and leave the rest unexplained. D and trimming were read from the DNA, whereas the V and J calls and clone size are those reported in that table. The sample table shows roughly 250,000 clones, and about 83% are seen once. Clones ranked in the top ten supply over 4.5% of the sample.

Each collaborating institution followed its own protocols to collect whole blood in K2EDTA tubes. Collaborator samples were shipped for TCRbeta analysis as frozen whole blood, isolated PBMCs, or DNA extracted from either sample type. In this chain, TRBV5-1 is recombined with TRBJ2-7; the D segment could be TRBD2, given 6 matching bases. The source of this sequence is a human donor in a cohort sampled during active COVID-19. Sequenced input: peripheral blood. The CDR3 corresponds to CASSFTSNEQYF. In nucleotide form, the sequence is TGCGCCAGCAGCTTCACTAGCAACGAGCAGTACTTC.